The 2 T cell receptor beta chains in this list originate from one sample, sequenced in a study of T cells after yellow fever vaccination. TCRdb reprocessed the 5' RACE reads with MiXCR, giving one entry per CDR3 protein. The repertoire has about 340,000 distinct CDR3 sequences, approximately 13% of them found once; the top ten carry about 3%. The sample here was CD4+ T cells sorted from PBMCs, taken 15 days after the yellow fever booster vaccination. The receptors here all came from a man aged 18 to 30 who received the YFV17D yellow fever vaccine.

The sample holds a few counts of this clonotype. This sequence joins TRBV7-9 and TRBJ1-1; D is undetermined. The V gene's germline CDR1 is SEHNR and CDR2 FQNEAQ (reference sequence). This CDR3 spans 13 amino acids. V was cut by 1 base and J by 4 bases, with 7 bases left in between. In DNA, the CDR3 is TGTGCCAGCAGCTTAGGGGTCAGCACTGAAGCTTTCTTT. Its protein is CASSLGVSTEAFF.

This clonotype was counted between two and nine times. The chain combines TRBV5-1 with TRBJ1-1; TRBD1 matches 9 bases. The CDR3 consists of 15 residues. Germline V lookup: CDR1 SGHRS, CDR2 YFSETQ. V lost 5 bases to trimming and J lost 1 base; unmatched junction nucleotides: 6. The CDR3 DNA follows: TGCGCCAGCAGTAACTTGACAGGGGGGAACACTGAAGCTTTCTTT. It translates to CASSNLTGGNTEAFF.